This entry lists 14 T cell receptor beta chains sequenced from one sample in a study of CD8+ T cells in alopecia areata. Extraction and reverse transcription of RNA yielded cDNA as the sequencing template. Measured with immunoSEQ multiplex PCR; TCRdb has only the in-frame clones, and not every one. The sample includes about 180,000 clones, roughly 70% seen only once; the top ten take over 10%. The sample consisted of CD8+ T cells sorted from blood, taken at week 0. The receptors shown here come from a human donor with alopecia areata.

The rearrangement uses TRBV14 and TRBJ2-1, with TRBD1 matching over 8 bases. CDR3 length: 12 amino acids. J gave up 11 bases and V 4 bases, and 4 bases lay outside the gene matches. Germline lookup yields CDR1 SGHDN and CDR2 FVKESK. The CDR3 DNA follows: TGTGCCAGCAGCCCCGACAGGGGAAAGCAGTTCTTC. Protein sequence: CASSPDRGKQFF. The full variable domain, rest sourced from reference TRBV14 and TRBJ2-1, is EAGVTQFPSHSVIEKGQTVTLRCDPISGHDNLYWYRRVMGKEIKFLLHFVKESKQDESGMPNNRFLAERTGGTYSTLKVQPAELEDSGVYFCASSPDRGKQFFGPGTRLTVL.

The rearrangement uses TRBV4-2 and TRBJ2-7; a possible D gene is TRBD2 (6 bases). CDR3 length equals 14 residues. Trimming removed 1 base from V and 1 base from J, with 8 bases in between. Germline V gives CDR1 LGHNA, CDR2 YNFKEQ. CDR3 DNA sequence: TGTGCCAGCAGCCAAGGCGGGACTTCCTACGAGCAGTACTTC. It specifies CASSQGGTSYEQYF.

The CDR3 DNA sequence: TGTGCTAGTGGTTTGGAGACAGGGATTTCCTACAATGAGCAGTTCTTC. Translated, it gives CASGLETGISYNEQFF. The chain carries TRBV12-5 and TRBJ2-1; 7 bases match TRBD1. The CDR3 length is 16 residues. Germline trimming cut 1 base from V and 1 base from J; bases unmatched to any gene: 4. CDR1 is LGHNT, CDR2 FRNRAP, per germline.

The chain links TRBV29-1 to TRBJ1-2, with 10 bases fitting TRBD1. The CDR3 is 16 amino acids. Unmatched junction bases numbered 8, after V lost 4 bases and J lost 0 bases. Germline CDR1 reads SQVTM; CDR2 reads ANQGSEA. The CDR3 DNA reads TGCAGCGTTGCGGGACAGGGGTTTGAGACTAACTATGGCTACACCTTC. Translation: CSVAGQGFETNYGYTF.

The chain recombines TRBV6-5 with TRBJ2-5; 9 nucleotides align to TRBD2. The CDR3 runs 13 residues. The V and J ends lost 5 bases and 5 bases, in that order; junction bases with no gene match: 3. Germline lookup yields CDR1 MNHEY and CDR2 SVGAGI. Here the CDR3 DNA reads TGTGCCAGCAGTCTAGCGGGGAGGGAGACCCAGTACTTC. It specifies CASSLAGRETQYF.

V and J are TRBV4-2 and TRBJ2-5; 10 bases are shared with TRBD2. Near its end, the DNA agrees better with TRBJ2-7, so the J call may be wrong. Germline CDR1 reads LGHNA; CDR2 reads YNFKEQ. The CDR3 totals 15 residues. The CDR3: CASSHGTSDSYEQYF. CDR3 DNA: TGTGCCAGCAGCCACGGGACTAGCGACTCCTACGAGCAGTACTTC.

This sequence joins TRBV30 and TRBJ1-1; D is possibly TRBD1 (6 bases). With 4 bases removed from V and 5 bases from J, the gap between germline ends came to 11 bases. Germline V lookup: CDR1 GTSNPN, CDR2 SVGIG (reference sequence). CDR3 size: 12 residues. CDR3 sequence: CAWTPTGTEAFF. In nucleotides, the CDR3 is TGTGCCTGGACTCCGACAGGAACTGAAGCTTTCTTT.

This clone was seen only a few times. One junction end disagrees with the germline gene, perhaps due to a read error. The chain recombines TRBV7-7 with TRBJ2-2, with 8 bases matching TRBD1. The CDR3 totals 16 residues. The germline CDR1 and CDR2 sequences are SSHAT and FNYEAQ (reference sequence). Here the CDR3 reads CASSPVTGGRTGELFF. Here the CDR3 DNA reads TGTGCTAGCAGCCCTGTCACAGGGGGGCGTACCGGGGAGCTGTTTTTT. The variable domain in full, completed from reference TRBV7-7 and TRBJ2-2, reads GAGVSQSPRYKVTKRGQDVTLRCDPISSHATLYWYQQALGQGPEFLTYFNYEAQPDKSGLPSDRFSAERPEGSISTLTIQRTEQRDSAMYRCASSPVTGGRTGELFFGEGSRLTVL.

CDR3 coding DNA: TGTGCCAGCAGTGAAACCAGGGGGCGCGGAAACACCATATATTTT. Translation: CASSETRGRGNTIYF. V and J are TRBV25-1 and TRBJ1-3; TRBD1 matches 8 bases. With V trimmed by 2 bases and J by 4 bases, 4 bases remained unmatched. Germline CDR1 is MGHDK and CDR2 is SYGVNS. This CDR3 spans 15 amino acids.

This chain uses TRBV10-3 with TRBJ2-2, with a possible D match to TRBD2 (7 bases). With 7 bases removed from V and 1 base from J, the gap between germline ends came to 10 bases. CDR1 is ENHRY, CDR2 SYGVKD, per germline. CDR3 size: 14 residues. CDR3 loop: CAIKGGVNTGELFF. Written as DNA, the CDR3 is TGTGCCATCAAAGGGGGGGTGAACACCGGGGAGCTGTTTTTT.

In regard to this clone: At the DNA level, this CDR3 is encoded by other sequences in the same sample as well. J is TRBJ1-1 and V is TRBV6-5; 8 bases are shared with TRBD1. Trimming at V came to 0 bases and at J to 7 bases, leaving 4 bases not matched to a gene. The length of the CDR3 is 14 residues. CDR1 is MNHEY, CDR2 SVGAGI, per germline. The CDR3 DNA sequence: TGTGCCAGCAGTTACTCTGGACAGGGCGGTGAAGCTTTCTTT. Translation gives CASSYSGQGGEAFF.

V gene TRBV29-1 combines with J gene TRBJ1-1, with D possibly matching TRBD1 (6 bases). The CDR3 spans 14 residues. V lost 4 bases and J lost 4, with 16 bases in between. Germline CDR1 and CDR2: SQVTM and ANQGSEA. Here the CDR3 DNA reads TGCAGCGTTGCGGGTGGTCAGGGGAGCACTGAAGCTTTCTTT. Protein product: CSVAGGQGSTEAFF.

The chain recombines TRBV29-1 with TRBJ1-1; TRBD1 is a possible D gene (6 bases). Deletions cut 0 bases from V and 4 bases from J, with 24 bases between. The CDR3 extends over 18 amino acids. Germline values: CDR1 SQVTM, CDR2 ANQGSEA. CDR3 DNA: TGCAGCGTTGAAGATGCATACATGACAGGTCCCGCGGTCACTGAAGCTTTCTTT. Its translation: CSVEDAYMTGPAVTEAFF.

CDR3 loop: CASSLLTQGNEQFF. The CDR3 DNA reads TGTGCCAGCAGCTTACTAACACAGGGAAATGAGCAGTTCTTC. V usage is TRBV7-8 and J usage is TRBJ2-1; D perhaps matches TRBD1 (6 bases). Per the germline V gene, CDR1 is SGHVS and CDR2 is FQNEAQ. There are 14 residues in the CDR3. V was pared by 2 bases and J by 7 bases, with 12 bases between.